This T cell receptor beta chain was sequenced for a study of blood T cells in healthy people across ages. Regarding the study as a whole: The study could not conclusively compare naive and antigen-experienced cells, given its unsorted PBMCs. Across the age range, TCR beta diversity per million T cells fell in a roughly linear way.

Together with a sample-barcoded 5' primer, a J-beta primer mix was included in a second PCR lasting roughly 6 to 12 cycles. Each cDNA molecule was tagged by a template-switch adaptor with 12 random nucleotides. One entry per CDR3 protein, called by TCRdb with MiXCR from the 5' RACE reads. The top ten hold around 10% of the sample, which has just under 550,000 distinct CDR3 sequences, about 25% seen once. Points on this clonotype: Its antigen is unknown.

With V trimmed by 4 bases and J by 7 bases, 6 bases remained unmatched. This CDR3 has 14 amino acids. CDR1 is LGHNA and CDR2 is YSLEER in the germline V gene. This sample was also put to use in a study of T cells of mothers and their children.

The chain links TRBV4-3 to TRBJ2-7; 11 nucleotides match TRBD1. Sequencing was carried out using blood. The clonotype originates from a boy aged 5-17 years in good health. CDR3 region: CASSRGQGEEEQYF. The CDR3 DNA follows: TGCGCCAGCAGCCGGGGACAGGGGGAAGAGGAGCAGTACTTC.